The 31 T cell receptor beta chains below were found in one sample sequenced in a study of blood T cell repertoires in COVID-19. Assay used: immunoSEQ multiplex PCR; TCRdb lists only in-frame clones, some missing. Here the sample spans 90,000 to 110,000 clones, 81% being singletons. The specimen sequenced was peripheral blood. The receptors here all came from a man aged 80 or over with acute or convalescent COVID-19.

The gene calls are TRBV6-5 and TRBJ1-6; D remains ambiguous. This CDR3 spans 14 amino acids. V lost 7 bases to trimming and J lost 6 bases, with 13 bases between them. Germline CDR1 is MNHEY and CDR2 is SVGAGI. CDR3 coding DNA: TGTGCCAGCACCCCCGGCCGGGGTAATTCACCCCTCCACTTT. It codes for CASTPGRGNSPLHF.

The J gene is TRBJ1-4, the V gene TRBV9; TRBD1 matches 9 bases. Looked up from germline, CDR1 is SGDLS and CDR2 is YYNGEE. This CDR3 is built from 15 residues. The V segment lost 4 bases and the J segment 6 bases; nucleotides outside the gene matches: 7. The chain's CDR3 is CASSSPGQGDEKLFF. In DNA, the CDR3 is TGTGCCAGCAGCTCTCCGGGACAGGGAGATGAAAAACTGTTTTTT.

The chain carries TRBV7-9 and TRBJ1-2; tentative D call: TRBD1 (5 bases). The ends were cut back, 3 bases at V and 8 bases at J, with 13 bases in the middle. CDR3 size: 13 residues. The germline CDR1 and CDR2 sequences are SEHNR and FQNEAQ (reference sequence). The CDR3 DNA follows: TGTGCCAGCAGCTTTCCCGCAAGGGGCGGCTACACCTTC. This translates into CASSFPARGGYTF.

The CDR3 bases are TGCGCCAGCAGCTTGGACCAGGGAGGCTCCTACAATGAGCAGTTCTTC. It encodes CASSLDQGGSYNEQFF. The V and J genes are TRBV5-1 and TRBJ2-1; maybe TRBD2 (6 bases). The length of the CDR3 is 16 residues. Germline V gives CDR1 SGHRS, CDR2 YFSETQ. The V and J ends lost 0 bases and 0 bases respectively, with 10 bases between them.

This clone was observed once. The CDR3 DNA sequence: TGTGCCAGCAGTTACAACAGGGGGTCTAGCACAGATACGCAGTATTTT. Protein product: CASSYNRGSSTDTQYF. The rearrangement links TRBV6-2 or TRBV6-3 to TRBJ2-3, with 8 bases lining up with TRBD1. The CDR3 is made up of 16 amino acids. V gave up 2 bases and J gave up 0 bases; unmatched junction bases: 4. CDR1 MNHEY and CDR2 SVGEGT come from the germline V gene.

This clone was observed once. This chain connects TRBV9 to TRBJ1-1, with TRBD1 as a possible D gene (6 bases). The CDR3 extends over 15 amino acids. Looked up from germline, CDR1 is SGDLS and CDR2 is YYNGEE. Trimming removed 0 bases from V and 1 base from J, with 10 bases in between. The CDR3 DNA sequence: TGTGCCAGCAGCGTAGAAGGCAGGGGGAACACTGAAGCTTTCTTT. Amino acid sequence: CASSVEGRGNTEAFF.

The chain has TRBV2 and TRBJ2-4; maybe TRBD2 (5 bases). The CDR3 runs 18 residues. From germline, CDR1 is SNHLY and CDR2 FYNNEI. V lost 5 bases to trimming and J lost 3 bases, with 23 bases between them. CDR3 nucleotide sequence: TGTGCCAGCAGTCGAACAGCGGTGCCCTTCTTACTCAAAAACATTCAGTACTTC. Protein sequence: CASSRTAVPFLLKNIQYF.

The chain carries TRBV2 and TRBJ2-5, with D maybe TRBD2 (6 bases). Germline V gene data show CDR1 as SNHLY and CDR2 as FYNNEI. V gave up 6 bases and J gave up 5 bases, with 10 bases separating them. This CDR3 spans 12 amino acids. CDR3 protein: CASRKEGETQYF. CDR3 coding DNA: TGTGCCAGCAGAAAGGAGGGGGAGACCCAGTACTTC.

The rearrangement links TRBV18 to TRBJ2-2, with 10 bases aligning to TRBD1. Germline lookup yields CDR1 KGHSH and CDR2 LQKENI. The CDR3 consists of 15 residues. The V segment lost 4 bases and the J segment 3 bases; nucleotides outside the gene matches: 2. The CDR3 protein is CASSQGTGDTGELFF. In DNA, the CDR3 is TGTGCCAGCTCACAAGGGACAGGGGACACCGGGGAGCTGTTTTTT.

The count of this clone is one. This chain uses TRBV4-1 with TRBJ2-6, with a tentative D call TRBD2 (5 bases). The CDR3 contains 16 residues. The V end was cut by 0 bases, the J end by 2 bases, with 8 bases between. Germline CDR1 is MGHRA and CDR2 is YSYEKL. CDR3 bases: TGCGCCAGCAGCCAAGATCGGGGAACTGGGGCCAACGTCCTGACTTTC. Translation: CASSQDRGTGANVLTF.

The chain uses TRBV29-1 and TRBJ1-5, with no clear D. This CDR3 region has 13 residues. Trimming stripped 1 base from V and 7 bases from J, with 11 bases between. Germline V gives CDR1 SQVTM, CDR2 ANQGSEA. This CDR3 reads CSVEVSGGQPQHF. The CDR3 coding sequence is TGCAGCGTTGAAGTAAGTGGAGGACAGCCCCAGCATTTT. The entire variable domain, with the rest obtained from reference TRBV29-1 and TRBJ1-5, is as follows: SAVISQKPSRDICQRGTSLTIQCQVDSQVTMMFWYRQQPGQSLTLIATANQGSEATYESGFVIDKFPISRPNLTFSTLTVSNMSPEDSSIYLCSVEVSGGQPQHFGDGTRLSIL.

This chain joins TRBV28 and TRBJ1-4, with a tentative D call TRBD1 (6 bases). Looked up from germline, CDR1 is MDHEN and CDR2 is SYDVKM. The CDR3 spans 17 residues. Deletions cut 4 bases from V and 11 bases from J, with 26 bases between. CDR3 nucleotides: TGTGCCAGCAGTTCCGACAGGACAGCCGAAAGTCTGCAGAAACTGTTTTTT. Translated, it gives CASSSDRTAESLQKLFF.

The CDR3, as DNA: TGTGCCAGCACCCCGGACTTGGGGACGCAGTATTTT. Encoded protein: CASTPDLGTQYF. This chain joins TRBV12-3 or TRBV12-4 and TRBJ2-3; tentatively, D is TRBD2 (5 bases). Trimming pared 7 bases from V and 9 bases from J, leaving 14 bases between. This CDR3 is 12 amino acids long.

The chain is built from TRBV11-2 and TRBJ1-1; weak D call: TRBD1 (6 bases). The CDR3 is 15 amino acids. CDR1 SGHAT and CDR2 FQNNGV come from the germline V gene. The germline V and J ends were trimmed by 1 base and 1 base, with 10 bases remaining between them. The CDR3 DNA is TGTGCCAGCAGCTTAGTCGGGACATCGAACACTGAAGCTTTCTTT. Its protein product is CASSLVGTSNTEAFF.

The chain combines TRBV25-1 with TRBJ1-3; TRBD1 agrees at 11 bases. The J segment lost 3 bases and the V segment lost 6 bases, leaving 7 bases of the junction unmatched. The CDR3 runs to 16 residues. Germline CDR1 and CDR2: MGHDK and SYGVNS. This CDR3 reads CASSEGQGAIGNTIYF. DNA for the CDR3: TGTGCCAGCAGCGAAGGACAGGGGGCAATTGGAAACACCATATATTTT.

The chain couples TRBV18 to TRBJ1-5; perhaps TRBD1 as D (5 bases). Trimming took 1 base from V and 0 from J, leaving 10 bases between them. Per the germline V gene, CDR1 is KGHSH and CDR2 is LQKENI. The CDR3 runs 16 residues. CDR3 protein: CASSPRGHYSNQPQHF. In nucleotides, the CDR3 is TGTGCCAGCTCACCACGGGGCCACTATAGCAATCAGCCCCAGCATTTT.

This chain links TRBV7-9 with TRBJ1-6; maybe TRBD1 (5 bases). The V end was cut by 3 bases, the J end by 7 bases, with 10 bases between. CDR3 length: 14 residues. Looked up from germline, CDR1 is SEHNR and CDR2 is FQNEAQ (reference sequence). The chain's CDR3 is CASSFRVANSPLHF. As DNA, the CDR3 is TGTGCCAGCAGCTTCAGGGTCGCCAATTCACCCCTCCACTTT. Full variable domain (missing parts from reference TRBV7-9 and TRBJ1-6): DTGVSQNPRHKITKRGQNVTFRCDPISEHNRLYWYRQTLGQGPEFLTYFQNEAQLEKSRLLSDRFSAERPKGSFSTLEIQRTEQGDSAMYLCASSFRVANSPLHFGNGTRLTVT.

The CDR3 sequence is CASSFFTSLGSEQFF. The CDR3 DNA follows: TGTGCCAGCAGTTTTTTTACCTCTCTCGGGAGTGAGCAGTTCTTC. The genes are TRBV28 and TRBJ2-1, with D maybe TRBD2 (6 bases). Trimming shortened V by 3 bases and J by 9 bases, and 18 bases separated the two germline ends. Germline V gene data show CDR1 as MDHEN and CDR2 as SYDVKM. This CDR3 has 15 residues.

The chain carries TRBV9 and TRBJ2-2; TRBD2 matches at 8 bases. CDR3 length: 17 amino acids. V was pared by 0 bases and J by 7 bases, with 11 bases of the junction left unmatched. The germline gives CDR1 SGDLS, CDR2 YYNGEE. This CDR3 is CASSVEGEGGRIGELFF. The DNA for the CDR3 is TGTGCCAGCAGCGTAGAGGGTGAGGGCGGGAGGATCGGGGAGCTGTTTTTT.

This chain links TRBV6-2 or TRBV6-3 with TRBJ1-1; D uncertain. V shed 2 bases and J shed 1 base, with 5 bases lying between them. The CDR3 spans 13 residues. Germline loops: CDR1 MNHEY, CDR2 SVGEGT. In nucleotides, the CDR3 is TGTGCCAGCAGTTACGGTAGGAACACTGAAGCTTTCTTT. The encoded protein is CASSYGRNTEAFF.

The chain carries TRBV19 and TRBJ1-4; possible D gene TRBD1, 5 bases. The ends were cut back, 4 bases at V and 2 bases at J, with 20 bases in the middle. The CDR3 totals 18 residues. Germline CDR1 reads LNHDA; CDR2 reads SQIVND (reference sequence). The CDR3 protein is CASSTRSAGITTNEKLFF. CDR3 DNA: TGTGCCAGTAGTACCCGGAGTGCAGGGATTACGACTAATGAAAAACTGTTTTTT.

The V gene is TRBV18, the J gene TRBJ1-4, with D hard to call. The CDR3 loop spans 14 amino acids. The V end lost 1 base, the J end lost 8 bases, and 11 bases lay between the germline ends. Germline CDR1 KGHSH, CDR2 LQKENI. CDR3 DNA: TGTGCCAGCTCACCACTGATGGGAGGCGAAAAACTGTTTTTT. Protein: CASSPLMGGEKLFF.

The rearrangement links TRBV5-4 to TRBJ2-5, with TRBD2 identical over 12 bases. CDR1 is SGHNT and CDR2 is YYREEE in the germline V gene (reference sequence). The CDR3 has 15 amino acids. The junction had 1 base not matched to a gene; V was cut back by 1 base and J by 3 bases. As DNA, the CDR3 is TGTGCCAGCAGCTTGAGACTAGCGGGAGAAGAGACCCAGTACTTC. Translated: CASSLRLAGEETQYF.

The gene calls are TRBV5-1 and TRBJ2-1; the D is unclear. The germline V gene has CDR1 SGHRS and CDR2 YFSETQ. This CDR3 is built from 14 residues. The ends were cut back, 2 bases at V and 1 base at J, with 7 bases in the middle. The CDR3 region has the DNA TGCGCCAGCAGCTTAGAGATTTCCTACAATGAGCAGTTCTTC. This translates into CASSLEISYNEQFF.

This rearrangement joins TRBV2 to TRBJ2-1; tentatively, D is TRBD1 (6 bases). The CDR3 is 14 residues long. Trimming took off 5 bases at V and 8 bases at J, with 16 bases between the two ends. In germline, CDR1 is SNHLY, CDR2 FYNNEI. The CDR3 DNA is TGTGCCAGCAGTCTCCAGGGGCCCGGGTATGAGCAGTTCTTC. This sequence encodes CASSLQGPGYEQFF.

The chain uses TRBV6-5 and TRBJ2-1; D gene uncertain. The CDR3 has 12 amino acids. V was shortened by 4 bases and J by 3 bases, with 4 bases between the two germline ends. Germline V gives CDR1 MNHEY, CDR2 SVGAGI. The CDR3 DNA is TGTGCCAGCAGTTTCCGCTACAATGAGCAGTTCTTC. This sequence encodes CASSFRYNEQFF.

This clone was seen a single time. The V and J genes are TRBV5-5 and TRBJ2-5; 7 bases are a match to TRBD1. Germline V gene lookup returns CDR1 SGHKS and CDR2 YYEKEE (reference sequence). The J segment lost 2 bases and the V segment lost 4 bases, leaving 8 bases of the junction unmatched. The CDR3 is made up of 15 amino acids. The CDR3 DNA is TGTGCCAGCAGCATATTGACAGGGTCTCAAGAGACCCAGTACTTC. Its protein is CASSILTGSQETQYF.

The chain recombines TRBV2 with TRBJ1-4, with 9 positions matching TRBD1. The CDR3 runs 15 residues. Germline trimming cut 6 bases from V and 5 bases from J; bases unmatched to any gene: 7. Per germline, CDR1 SNHLY and CDR2 FYNNEI. The CDR3 nucleotides read TGTGCCAGCAGCCTAGCCGGGACAGGGAATGAAAAACTGTTTTTT. It translates to CASSLAGTGNEKLFF.

This chain links TRBV30 with TRBJ1-2; TRBD1 is a possible D gene (6 bases). The CDR3 is 13 residues long. Germline CDR1 is GTSNPN and CDR2 is SVGIG (reference sequence). Deletions cut 1 base from V and 5 bases from J, with 11 bases between. CDR3 loop: CAWSDRVGYGYTF. The CDR3 region has the DNA TGTGCCTGGAGTGACAGGGTAGGGTATGGCTACACCTTC. Drawing the rest from reference TRBV30 and TRBJ1-2, the complete variable domain is SQTIHQWPATLVQPVGSPLSLECTVEGTSNPNLYWYRQAAGRGLQLLFYSVGIGQISSEVPQNLSASRPQDRQFILSSKKLLLSDSGFYLCAWSDRVGYGYTFGSGTRLTVV.

The rearrangement uses TRBV27 and TRBJ2-1; 8 bases align to TRBD1. J gave up 5 bases and V 2 bases, and 8 bases lay outside the gene matches. This CDR3 has 16 amino acids. Germline V CDR1 and CDR2: MNHEY, SMNVEV (reference sequence). This CDR3 reads CASSLRPTGVDNEQFF. DNA of the CDR3: TGTGCCAGCAGTTTACGACCGACAGGGGTAGACAATGAGCAGTTCTTC.

This sequence joins TRBV19 and TRBJ1-4, with 7 nucleotides matching TRBD1. V dropped 5 bases and J dropped 0; count of bases not matched to a gene: 6. The CDR3 loop spans 16 amino acids. Germline V gives CDR1 LNHDA, CDR2 SQIVND (reference sequence). CDR3 loop: CASSYGDSSTNEKLFF. CDR3 coding DNA: TGTGCCAGTAGTTATGGGGACAGCTCAACTAATGAAAAACTGTTTTTT. The entire variable domain, with the rest obtained from reference TRBV19 and TRBJ1-4, is as follows: DGGITQSPKYLFRKEGQNVTLSCEQNLNHDAMYWYRQDPGQGLRLIYYSQIVNDFQKGDIAEGYSVSREKKESFPLTVTSAQKNPTAFYLCASSYGDSSTNEKLFFGSGTQLSVL.